This T cell receptor (beta chain) derives from a study of Graves' ophthalmopathy and Graves' hyperthyroidism. In the study overall: Sampling took place at initial diagnosis, with peripheral blood obtained before any treatment.

Ophthalmopathy donors were characterized by moderate-to-severe activity, CAS of at least 3, NOSPECS of at least 4, and duration under 3 months. The PBMCs were taken from approximately 9 ml of fresh peripheral blood. Amplifying from RNA transcripts, the study obtained TCR beta CDR3 regions. Scientists carried out first-round RT-PCR using HTBI primers and then a second-round multiplex PCR. TCRdb reanalysed the multiplex PCR reads using MiXCR and keeps one entry per CDR3 protein. The sample consists of some 390,000 distinct CDR3 sequences, approximately 20% of them appearing once. Germline V gene lookup returns CDR1 MNHEY and CDR2 SVGEGT. The CDR3 extends over 16 amino acids. V lost 4 bases and J lost 0; bases outside the gene matches: 6. There are many counts of this clonotype.

This chain joins TRBV6-2 or TRBV6-3 and TRBJ1-5; 7 positions match TRBD1. Sequenced material: peripheral blood. This receptor was identified in a woman under 30 with Graves' ophthalmopathy. DNA for the CDR3: TGTGCCAGCAGTTGGGGGACAGTCGATAGCAATCAGCCCCAGCATTTT. It codes for CASSWGTVDSNQPQHF.